This T cell receptor beta chain originates from a study of CD8+ T cells in alopecia areata (dated by TCRdb to between 2017 and 2018). With regard to the full study: Treated patients were enrolled in an open-label pilot trial of oral tofacitinib, 5 to 10 mg twice daily, for moderate-to-severe alopecia areata. To study T cell clonal expansion in alopecia areata, the researchers applied high-throughput TCRbeta sequencing to both the C3H/HeJ mouse model and human patients. Biopsies were taken from tofacitinib-treated patients at baseline and at 4 and 24 weeks of treatment, and a later scalp biopsy was taken in several of the tofacitinib-treated patients. Tofacitinib was given for 6 to 18 months, followed by 6 months of follow-up off drug to assess delayed response and recurrence. Amplification of TCRbeta CDR3 regions was done by immunoSEQ multiplex PCR using 35 Vbeta forward primers and 13 Jbeta reverse primers. In humans, TCRbeta sequencing was performed on scalp tissue and on sorted CD4+ and CD8+ peripheral blood T cells from healthy controls and from patients with patchy or totalis/universalis alopecia areata. The RNA source kit depended on sample type: the PAXgene miRNA kit for fixed scalp, the miRNeasy kit for PBMCs, and the RNeasy kit for mouse skin. Scalp clonality was compared across normal scalp (n=4), patchy alopecia areata scalp (n=8), and alopecia totalis/universalis scalp (n=8). Broader findings and caveats from the paper: Compared with normal scalp, lesional scalp had higher clonality and more expanded CD8+ clones, particularly in alopecia totalis/universalis, a pattern that suggests antigenic drive. Shared TCR sequences between patients were less evident than in mice, which may be partly attributable to HLA diversity in the patient population. Unlike mouse skin, which is dominated by gammadelta T cells, normal human skin has resident alphabeta T cells that are also sequenced, and this complicates analysis of the scalp TCR repertoire.

The library was built by means of the immunoSEQ multiplex PCR assay. RNA was extracted from all samples and reverse transcribed into cDNA, which served as template for TCR sequencing. SuperScript III was used for first-strand cDNA synthesis, primed with a 2:1 mix of oligo-dT and random hexamers. Amplification bias was assessed with a synthetic immune receptor repertoire, and residual bias was removed computationally. Per the original workflow: Raw reads were preprocessed for error removal, and CDR3 was defined according to IMGT conventions as running from the conserved cysteine to phenylalanine. Clonality was computed by normalizing Shannon entropy by log2 of the number of productive unique TCRs and subtracting the result from 1. Whether each scalp clone was CD4 or CD8 was inferred by checking scalp TCRbeta sequences against the CD4 and CD8 repertoires from sorted blood. In TCRdb, the immuneACCESS table is reduced to in-frame sequences with V and J assigned. These tables do not hold every clone; where another copy was compared, an unresolved V gene accounts for under half, and the others remain unexplained. The D gene and trimming were derived from the DNA, and the V and J assignments and clone size from that table. The sample has roughly 150,000 clones on record, under 60% of them singletons. The ten largest make up roughly 6.7% of the sample.

Note on this clone: The antigen this receptor binds is unknown. Per-base quality was not reported, and no clone a single base away is much larger than it.

Per the publication, the time point label means: baseline before oral tofacitinib. Lesional scalp punch biopsies and peripheral blood were collected from alopecia areata patients. PBMCs were isolated by density centrifugation and stained for CD3, CD4 and CD8, after which CD4+ and CD8+ T cells were sorted on a FACSAria. Sample: CD4+ T cells sorted from blood, taken at week 0. The TCR sequence derives from a human donor with alopecia areata.

The nucleotides are TGTGCCAGCAGCTTACGGGGGGGCCCGAACACCGGGGAGCTGTTTTTT. Its translation reads: CASSLRGGPNTGELFF. This sequence uses TRBV7-2 and TRBJ2-2, and 8 junctional nucleotides match TRBD2. From the cysteine through the phenylalanine, the CDR3 covers 16 amino acids. Kept here is only the CDR3 DNA, which spans 48 bases and is read in frame from base 1. CDR1 is given as SGHTA and CDR2 as FQGNSA, both from the germline V gene. Trimming accounts for 2 bases at V and 0 bases at J, while the number of junction bases matched to no gene is 2.